This T cell receptor beta chain is drawn from a study of blood T cell repertoires in COVID-19. In the authors' methods: Amplification of reference gene primers provided the estimated nucleated cell counts. Sequencing used immunoSEQ multiplex PCR; TCRdb keeps in-frame clones, though not all of them. The V and J calls and the clone size are those of that table, but D and trimming were determined from the DNA. The sample consists of 300,000 to 350,000 clones, 85% to 90% of them appearing once. This clone was seen a handful of times. The CDR3 spans 14 residues. With 4 bases clipped from V and 11 bases from J, the junction kept 13 bases outside the gene matches. CDR1 and CDR2 from the germline V gene are SNHLY and FYNNEI. Seattle researchers signed up patients amid active infection and tracked them longitudinally.

Sequencing was carried out using peripheral blood. The TCR sequence derives from a woman in her 30s with COVID-19, enrolled during active disease. This chain connects TRBV2 to TRBJ1-1; 7 positions agree with TRBD1. The CDR3 nucleotides read TGTGCCAGCAGTGCTCGACAGGGTGACTTTCGGGCTTTCTTT. Its translation is CASSARQGDFRAFF.